The present entry profiles one T cell receptor beta chain with its context. Its target antigen remains unknown. Base qualities are missing; no much larger clone stands one base away. The CDR3 numbers 16 residues from cysteine through phenylalanine. Only CDR3 DNA is held: 48 bases, read in frame from base 1. Per the germline V gene, MDHEN is the CDR1 and SYDVKM is the CDR2. V was cut back by 3 bases and J by 1 base, leaving a gap of 15 bases between them. TCRbeta CDR3 regions were amplified from genomic DNA by means of the immunoSEQ Assay, a bias-controlled multiplex PCR. For the original study's pipeline: Nucleated cell counts per sample were estimated from amplification of reference gene primers within the assay. To quantify the absolute abundance of each unique TCRbeta CDR3 rearrangement, sequence reads were collapsed and filtered. Productive Simpson clonality was computed per sample as the square root of Simpson's diversity index over productive rearrangements. TCRdb retrieved this table from immuneACCESS and kept in-frame rearrangements only. Not all clones are present; in checked studies, unresolved V genes account for under half, and no reason is known for the remainder. That table furnishes V, J and clone size, whereas the DNA furnished D and trimming. Here the sample has 250,000 to 350,000 clones; about 80% occur a single time. The ten largest clones take up 15% to 18% of the sample.

One collaborating source in Seattle enrolled patients while the patients were actively infected and followed the patients over time throughout the course of disease. Collaborating institutions collected whole blood in K2EDTA tubes following their own protocols. For TCRbeta analysis, collaborator samples were shipped as frozen whole blood, as isolated PBMCs, or as DNA extracted from either sample type. This entry comes from a study of blood T cell repertoires in COVID-19 (dated by TCRdb to the early 2020s). About the study as a whole: Samples covering the acute and convalescent phases of COVID-19 were provided by collaborators in the United States, Italy and Spain. The material from the prospective study consisted of cDNA or gDNA derived from T cells, B-cell-depleted T cells, or PBMCs. Deeply sampled blood TCRbeta repertoires from subjects exposed to, actively infected with, or recovered from COVID-19 were included in the dataset. The repertoires were made available in a free public database intended to serve as a resource for research on the immune response to SARS-CoV-2. Samples were obtained from the ongoing ImmuneRACE study (first 160 participants) and from 1,254 subjects provided by 6 global collaborators. The sample metadata nearly always contained a de-identified subject ID, COVID-19 status, age in years and sex. Where available, HLA class I and class II types were taken from metadata supplied by the sample provider and were not determined by assay-based typing. General findings and caveats noted by the study authors: How much clinical and demographic metadata was included differed by source and by participant, and the metadata was provided uncurated.

The clonotype originates from a person between 70 and 80 years old with COVID-19, enrolled during active disease. The chain employs TRBV28 and TRBJ1-1; the D gene remains uncertain. The sequenced material came from peripheral blood. Here the CDR3 is given as CASSFMVGSSNTEAFF. The nucleotides read TGTGCCAGCAGTTTTATGGTGGGCTCTTCGAACACTGAAGCTTTCTTT.